Shown below are 16 T cell receptor beta chains from a single sample sequenced in a study of T-cell reconstitution after alpha-beta-depleted transplantation in children. Unique molecular identifiers were built into the TCRbeta library. TCRdb analysed the PCR reads with MiXCR anew, one entry per CDR3 protein. The sample yields 700,000 or so distinct CDR3 sequences, less than 15% seen once. The material sequenced was PBMCs, taken before TCRalphabeta/CD19-depleted stem cell transplant. These receptors were taken from a girl aged 2-15 years with congenital amegakaryocytic thrombocytopenia, due to receive a stem cell transplant.

This clonotype was counted ten times or more. J is TRBJ1-2 and V is TRBV6-4; D is ambiguous. Deletions cut 0 bases from V and 8 bases from J, with 10 bases between. Germline V lookup: CDR1 MRHNA, CDR2 SNTAGT. The CDR3 consists of 13 residues. For the CDR3, the DNA is TGTGCCAGCAGTGACTCAGGGCGGGGAGGCTACACCTTC. This encodes CASSDSGRGGYTF.

This clonotype was observed a handful of times. This chain uses TRBV5-1 with TRBJ2-1; tentatively, D is TRBD2 (5 bases). Trimming cost V 1 base and J 10 bases, with 21 bases left between them. In germline, CDR1 is SGHRS, CDR2 YFSETQ. The CDR3 sequence is 16 residues long. The CDR3 reads CASSLRYTSRPEEQFF. The DNA for the CDR3 is TGCGCCAGCAGCTTGCGTTACACTAGTCGGCCGGAGGAGCAGTTCTTC.

This rearrangement joins TRBV5-1 to TRBJ1-2; unclear D gene. In germline, CDR1 is SGHRS, CDR2 YFSETQ. Between the trimmed V and J ends, which lost 1 base and 4 bases, there was a span of 14 bases. This CDR3 is built from 15 residues. CDR3 in DNA: TGCGCCAGCAGCTTGATGCGGACCTCTGTCTATGGCTACACCTTC. Protein sequence: CASSLMRTSVYGYTF.

The chain links TRBV30 to TRBJ1-4; 7 bases agree with TRBD1. V shed 3 bases, J shed 8 bases, and the junction held 12 bases outside the gene matches. The CDR3 length is 15 residues. The V gene's germline CDR1 is GTSNPN and CDR2 SVGIG (reference sequence). In DNA, the CDR3 is TGTGCCTGGAGCCCAACTAGGACAGGCCTCGAAAAACTGTTTTTT. This encodes CAWSPTRTGLEKLFF.

Ten or more counts support this clonotype. The chain uses TRBV20-1 and TRBJ2-1; tentative D call: TRBD1 (7 bases). The germline V gene has CDR1 DFQATT and CDR2 SNEGSKA (reference sequence). V lost 0 bases and J lost 9, with 18 bases in between. The CDR3 extends over 15 amino acids. The CDR3 here is CSARDRGTVEVEQFF. CDR3 bases: TGCAGTGCTAGAGATCGGGGGACAGTAGAGGTTGAGCAGTTCTTC.

Ten or more counts support this clonotype. The chain employs TRBV28 and TRBJ2-3; TRBD1 aligns across 7 bases. Trimming removed 5 bases from V and 0 bases from J; junction bases left unmatched: 5. Per germline, CDR1 MDHEN and CDR2 SYDVKM. The CDR3 spans 15 residues. The DNA of the CDR3 is TGTGCCAGCAGTGACGGGACAGTAAGCACAGATACGCAGTATTTT. Its protein is CASSDGTVSTDTQYF.

V usage is TRBV6-1 and J usage is TRBJ2-6; 8 bases agree with TRBD1. After removal of 6 bases from V and 0 bases from J, the junction contained 7 bases not matched to a gene. CDR3 length: 17 residues. Germline V gene sequence: CDR1 MNHNS, CDR2 SASEGT. The CDR3 protein is CASRLGTGLSGANVLTF. The DNA of the CDR3 is TGTGCCAGCAGGCTGGGGACAGGCCTCTCTGGGGCCAACGTCCTGACTTTC.

This clonotype was counted many times. The chain has TRBV7-3 and TRBJ2-1; TRBD2 aligns across 8 bases. CDR1 and CDR2 (germline): SGHTA, FQGTGA. There are 18 residues in the CDR3. Losses at the gene ends were 2 bases for V and 1 base for J; bases not matched to a gene: 10. The CDR3 sequence is CASSLYTSGLGSYNEQFF. Here the CDR3 DNA reads TGTGCCAGCAGCTTATACACTAGCGGCCTGGGATCCTACAATGAGCAGTTCTTC.

This chain connects TRBV7-9 to TRBJ2-7, with 8 positions matching TRBD2. This CDR3 has 15 residues. V lost 0 bases and J lost 3; bases outside the gene matches: 4. The germline V gene encodes CDR1 SEHNR and CDR2 FQNEAQ (reference sequence). The CDR3 here is CASSLASGTSYEQYF. CDR3 coding DNA: TGTGCCAGCAGCTTAGCTAGCGGGACGAGCTACGAGCAGTACTTC.

This chain links TRBV18 with TRBJ1-4; D is unclear. Trimming stripped 8 bases from V and 3 bases from J, with 13 bases between. The germline gives CDR1 KGHSH, CDR2 LQKENI. The CDR3 has 14 amino acids. CDR3 in DNA: TGTGCCAGCGCAACAGCGCACCCTAATGAAAAACTGTTTTTT. Its translation: CASATAHPNEKLFF.

This clonotype turned up a few times. V and J are TRBV18 and TRBJ2-7; TRBD2 matches 7 bases. The germline CDR1 and CDR2 sequences are KGHSH and LQKENI. J lost 2 bases, V lost 3 bases, and 10 bases had no gene match. The CDR3 contains 16 residues. Written as DNA, the CDR3 is TGTGCCAGCTCACCTCCAAGGAGCGGGACCACCTACGAGCAGTACTTC. Protein product: CASSPPRSGTTYEQYF.

This clonotype was recorded at least ten times. J is TRBJ2-1 and V is TRBV20-1; D is unclear. The germline CDR1 and CDR2 sequences are DFQATT and SNEGSKA (reference sequence). There are 11 residues in the CDR3. Trimming left V 4 bases short and J 7 bases short, with 8 bases between. CDR3 amino acids: CSAKHGNEQFF. CDR3 in DNA: TGCAGTGCTAAGCACGGGAATGAGCAGTTCTTC.

The V gene is TRBV3-1, the J gene TRBJ2-7; tentative D call: TRBD2 (5 bases). The CDR3 is 14 residues long. V was cut by 1 base and J by 5 bases, with 12 bases left in between. Germline assignment: CDR1 LGHDT and CDR2 YNNKEL (reference sequence). CDR3 sequence reads: CASSQVERAHEQYF. The CDR3 coding sequence is TGTGCCAGCAGCCAAGTGGAGAGGGCCCACGAGCAGTACTTC.

About this clonotype: A much larger clone is a single base away; this may be a read error. This chain connects TRBV5-1 to TRBJ2-1; 7 nucleotides align to TRBD1. The CDR3 sequence is 15 residues long. Germline V gives CDR1 SGHRS, CDR2 YFSETQ. The CDR3 DNA is TGCGCCAGCAGTCGGGGACAGACCGGATTCAATGGGCAGTTCTTC. The encoded protein is CASSRGQTGFNGQFF.

In the case of this clonotype: One junction end disagrees with the germline gene, perhaps due to a read error. This chain links TRBV5-1 with TRBJ2-3; D gene unclear. Germline values: CDR1 SGHRS, CDR2 YFSETQ. The CDR3 is 12 residues long. CDR3 residues: CANSSNTDTQYF. The CDR3 nucleotides are TGCGCCAACAGCTCGAACACAGATACGCAGTATTTT.

A note on this clonotype: One end of the junction does not line up with germline, which may come from a read error. This chain joins TRBV7-9 and TRBJ2-7; weak D call: TRBD1 (6 bases). This CDR3 is built from 14 residues. Germline-derived CDR1 and CDR2 are SEHNR and FQNEAQ (reference sequence). DNA for the CDR3: TGTACCAGCAGCCCTGAGACAGGCCCCTACGACCAGTACTTC. It encodes CTSSPETGPYDQYF.